The 7 T cell receptor beta chains below were found in one sample sequenced in a study of T cells in Graves' hyperthyroidism and ophthalmopathy. Amplified TCR beta CDR3 regions came from RNA transcripts. Initially, a first-round RT-PCR of the TCR CDR3 employed the HTBI primer set. TCRdb re-analysed the multiplex PCR reads in MiXCR, keeping a single row per CDR3 protein. There are hundreds of thousands of distinct CDR3 sequences in the sample; roughly 18% occur only once, and roughly 18% lies in the top ten. The sequenced sample consisted of blood. The source of these receptors is a woman aged 18-35 years with Graves' ophthalmopathy.

The J gene is TRBJ1-2, the V gene TRBV3-1, with 8 bases identical to TRBD1. CDR3 length: 14 residues. CDR1 LGHDT and CDR2 YNNKEL come from the germline V gene (reference sequence). The V and J ends lost 4 bases and 8 bases, in that order; junction bases with no gene match: 9. CDR3 amino acids: CASSRNQGAVGYTF. As DNA, the CDR3 is TGTGCCAGCAGCCGCAACCAGGGGGCTGTGGGCTACACCTTC.

This clonotype was detected ten times or more. The CDR3: CASSSGLAGNNEQFF. DNA for the CDR3: TGTGCCAGCAGCTCGGGACTAGCGGGGAACAATGAGCAGTTCTTC. V and J are TRBV13 and TRBJ2-1, with 13 bases aligning to TRBD2. Germline CDR1 reads PRHDT; CDR2 reads FYEKMQ (reference sequence). J gave up 5 bases and V 4 bases, and 2 bases lay outside the gene matches. The CDR3 sequence is 15 residues long.

The chain joins TRBV6-2 or TRBV6-3 to TRBJ1-1; D unclear. V dropped 6 bases and J dropped 4 bases, with 15 bases sitting between them. The CDR3 has 14 amino acids. Per the germline V gene, CDR1 is MNHEY and CDR2 is SVGEGT. CDR3 in DNA: TGTGCCAGCAGGACCGGACCCCTCGGCACTGAAGCTTTCTTT. Protein sequence: CASRTGPLGTEAFF.

This clonotype was seen at least ten times. The chain uses TRBV13 and TRBJ1-2; TRBD1 is a possible D gene (6 bases). V lost 3 bases to trimming and J lost 6 bases, with 17 bases between them. CDR3 length: 15 amino acids. Germline V gene data show CDR1 as PRHDT and CDR2 as FYEKMQ (reference sequence). The CDR3 DNA reads TGTGCCAGCAGCTTGGGCTGGGGGCTAAGTGATGGCTACACCTTC. It yields the protein CASSLGWGLSDGYTF.

This clonotype was picked up a small number of times. This chain links TRBV4-1 with TRBJ2-1; 8 nucleotides line up with TRBD2. V was pared by 6 bases and J by 5 bases, with 9 bases of the junction left unmatched. This CDR3 comprises 15 residues. Germline values: CDR1 MGHRA, CDR2 YSYEKL. The CDR3 DNA reads as TGCGCCAGCAGTTACATCACTAGCGGCGACAATGAGCAGTTCTTC. As protein: CASSYITSGDNEQFF.

This clonotype appeared many times. This sequence joins TRBV28 and TRBJ1-1; D is unresolved. V dropped 6 bases and J dropped 6 bases, with 11 bases sitting between them. Germline V lookup: CDR1 MDHEN, CDR2 SYDVKM. This CDR3 has 12 amino acids. The DNA of the CDR3 is TGTGCCAGCAGCCAGGACTGGCCTGAAGCTTTCTTT. Protein: CASSQDWPEAFF.

This chain links TRBV7-3 with TRBJ1-2; D gene ambiguous. This CDR3 has 18 residues. Germline V gene sequence: CDR1 SGHTA, CDR2 FQGTGA. V lost 5 bases and J 0 bases, leaving 22 bases between the germline ends. CDR3 residues: CASSPGMSTARANYGYTF. In nucleotides, the CDR3 is TGTGCCAGCAGCCCCGGAATGAGTACGGCTAGAGCTAACTATGGCTACACCTTC.